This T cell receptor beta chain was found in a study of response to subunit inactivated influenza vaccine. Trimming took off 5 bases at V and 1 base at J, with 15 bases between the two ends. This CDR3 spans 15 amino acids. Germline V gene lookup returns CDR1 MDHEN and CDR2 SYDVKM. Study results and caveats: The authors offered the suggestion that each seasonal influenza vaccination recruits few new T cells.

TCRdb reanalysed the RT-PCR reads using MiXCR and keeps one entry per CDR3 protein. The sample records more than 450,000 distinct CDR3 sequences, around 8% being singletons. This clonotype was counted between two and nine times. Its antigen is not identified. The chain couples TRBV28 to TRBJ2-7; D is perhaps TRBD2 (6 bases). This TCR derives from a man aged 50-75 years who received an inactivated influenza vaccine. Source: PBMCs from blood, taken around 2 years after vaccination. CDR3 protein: CASSRTGAGSYEQYF. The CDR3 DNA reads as TGTGCCAGCAGTCGCACTGGGGCGGGATCCTACGAGCAGTACTTC. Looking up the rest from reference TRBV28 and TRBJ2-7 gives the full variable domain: DVKVTQSSRYLVKRTGEKVFLECVQDMDHENMFWYRQDPGLGLRLIYFSYDVKMKEKGDIPEGYSVSREKKERFSLILESASTNQTSMYLCASSRTGAGSYEQYFGPGTRLTVT.